A single sample is the source of the 32 T cell receptor beta chains below, sequenced in a study of blood T cell repertoires in COVID-19. Data came from immunoSEQ multiplex PCR; TCRdb stores just in-frame clones and leaves some out. The sample lists approximately 60,000 clones, 70% to 85% occurring once. Sequences were obtained from peripheral blood. The receptors were gathered from an elderly woman with active or convalescent COVID-19.

This clone was picked up one time. The chain recombines TRBV15 with TRBJ2-2; 10 bases map to TRBD1. The ends lost 6 bases at V and 8 bases at J; junction bases unmatched: 12. This CDR3 is built from 16 residues. Germline V CDR1 and CDR2: LNHNV, YYDKDF (reference sequence). The CDR3 loop is CATSPRDRGIGGELFF. Written as DNA, the CDR3 is TGTGCCACCAGTCCCCGGGACAGGGGCATAGGAGGGGAGCTGTTTTTT.

This chain uses TRBV6-5 with TRBJ2-3; weak D call: TRBD2 (6 bases). In germline, CDR1 is MNHEY, CDR2 SVGAGI. The CDR3 extends over 14 amino acids. The V end was cut by 7 bases, the J end by 6 bases, with 17 bases between. In DNA form, the CDR3 reads TGTGCCAGCAATCCCTGGGGGGAGGTCGATACGCAGTATTTT. This encodes CASNPWGEVDTQYF.

In regard to this clone: A read error may produce the germline difference seen at one junction end. The CDR3 nucleotides read TGTACCAGCAGCCTTTCCCTCTCTGGAAACACCATATATTTT. As protein: CTSSLSLSGNTIYF. The chain is built from TRBV7-9 and TRBJ1-3; D remains ambiguous. The CDR3 consists of 14 residues. Germline V gives CDR1 SEHNR, CDR2 FQNEAQ (reference sequence).

The V and J genes are TRBV9 and TRBJ1-1; D uncertain. The CDR3 sequence is 15 residues long. The V gene lost 0 bases and the J gene lost 1 base, with 10 bases spanning the gap. Germline-derived CDR1 and CDR2 are SGDLS and YYNGEE. Here the CDR3 DNA reads TGTGCCAGCAGCGTAGGCGCGGTCGCGAACACTGAAGCTTTCTTT. Translating it yields CASSVGAVANTEAFF.

This chain links TRBV6-5 with TRBJ1-5, with a tentative D call TRBD1 (6 bases). The CDR3 extends over 15 amino acids. V lost 6 bases, J lost 3 bases, and 15 bases lay in between. Germline-derived CDR1 and CDR2 are MNHEY and SVGAGI. The CDR3 loop is CASSRARTVNQPQHF. The DNA for the CDR3 is TGTGCCAGCAGCCGCGCCCGGACAGTCAATCAGCCCCAGCATTTT.

The chain carries TRBV2 and TRBJ2-1, with 7 bases lining up with TRBD2. With 4 bases clipped from V and 3 bases from J, the junction kept 3 bases outside the gene matches. The CDR3 sequence is 14 residues long. Looked up from germline, CDR1 is SNHLY and CDR2 is FYNNEI. CDR3 DNA sequence: TGTGCCAGCAGTGGGCTAGCGGACTACAATGAGCAGTTCTTC. Protein sequence: CASSGLADYNEQFF.

This chain connects TRBV9 to TRBJ2-1; TRBD2 agrees at 14 bases. The V segment lost 3 bases and the J segment 7 bases; nucleotides outside the gene matches: 12. CDR1 and CDR2 from the germline V gene are SGDLS and YYNGEE. CDR3 size: 18 residues. The CDR3 nucleotides are TGTGCCAGCAGCGGACTAGCGGGGGGGCCGGTCGGGCCGAATGAGCAGTTCTTC. Its protein product is CASSGLAGGPVGPNEQFF.

The V call is TRBV10-3, the J call TRBJ1-5, with D possibly being TRBD1 (6 bases). The CDR3 has 19 amino acids. Trimming took off 0 bases at V and 0 bases at J, with 18 bases between the two ends. The germline V gene encodes CDR1 ENHRY and CDR2 SYGVKD. CDR3 DNA: TGTGCCATCAGTGAGTCAGCGGGACGGGGGGCCTCTAGCAATCAGCCCCAGCATTTT. It specifies CAISESAGRGASSNQPQHF.

Here the CDR3 DNA reads TGTGCCAGCAGCTTGGGAGGTGAAGAGACCCAGTACTTC. It translates to CASSLGGEETQYF. The chain couples TRBV5-5 to TRBJ2-5; unclear D gene. The CDR3 length is 13 residues. Germline V gives CDR1 SGHKS, CDR2 YYEKEE (reference sequence). V lost 0 bases and J lost 3, with 6 bases in between.

This sequence joins TRBV5-5 and TRBJ1-2; TRBD1 might be the D (5 bases). Deletions cut 6 bases from V and 4 bases from J, with 10 bases between. In germline, CDR1 is SGHKS, CDR2 YYEKEE (reference sequence). This CDR3 comprises 12 residues. The CDR3 loop reads CASTLDSYGYTF. In DNA form, the CDR3 reads TGTGCCAGCACCCTAGACAGCTATGGCTACACCTTC.

V and J are TRBV6-5 and TRBJ2-2; D may be TRBD1 (5 bases). Per germline, CDR1 MNHEY and CDR2 SVGAGI. The CDR3 is made up of 15 amino acids. V lost 9 bases and J 7 bases, leaving 21 bases between the germline ends. This CDR3 is CASFRGAGLSGELFF. CDR3 bases: TGTGCCAGTTTTCGAGGTGCAGGGTTAAGCGGGGAGCTGTTTTTT.

The chain is built from TRBV5-1 and TRBJ1-4; 9 nucleotides agree with TRBD1. Germline CDR1 SGHRS, CDR2 YFSETQ. The CDR3 has 16 amino acids. The junction had 18 bases not matched to a gene; V was cut back by 4 bases and J by 14 bases. Here the CDR3 DNA reads TGCGCCAGCAGCGCCCATTCCGGGACAGGGCAATTAGGCCTGTTTTTT. Its translation is CASSAHSGTGQLGLFF.

CDR3 DNA sequence: TGTGCCAGCAGTCGAAGCCCCGGTGCAGGGGGAACTAATGAAAAACTGTTTTTT. This gives the protein CASSRSPGAGGTNEKLFF. The chain joins TRBV27 to TRBJ1-4; 7 bases align to TRBD1. J lost 1 base, V lost 5 bases, and 13 bases had no gene match. The CDR3 has 18 residues. Germline CDR1 is MNHEY and CDR2 is SMNVEV (reference sequence).

The rearrangement uses TRBV5-1 and TRBJ1-1, with 10 bases matching TRBD1. CDR1 and CDR2 (germline): SGHRS, YFSETQ. The V segment lost 2 bases and the J segment 10 bases; nucleotides outside the gene matches: 11. The CDR3 runs to 15 residues. In DNA form, the CDR3 reads TGCGCCAGCAGCTTAGGCATTCGACAGGGGGCACGAGCTTTCTTT. This translates into CASSLGIRQGARAFF.

The chain has TRBV2 and TRBJ2-1; 8 nucleotides line up with TRBD1. Trimming removed 2 bases from V and 4 bases from J; junction bases left unmatched: 7. Germline V gene sequence: CDR1 SNHLY, CDR2 FYNNEI. The CDR3 contains 16 residues. The CDR3 reads CASSESGTGLYNEQFF. Here the CDR3 DNA reads TGTGCCAGCAGTGAATCCGGGACAGGCTTGTACAATGAGCAGTTCTTC.

In DNA form, the CDR3 reads TGTGCCAGCAGCTTAGGGCAGGGGTTTGAAGCTTTCTTT. It is translated as CASSLGQGFEAFF. The rearrangement links TRBV7-9 to TRBJ1-1, with D maybe TRBD1 (6 bases). The CDR3 runs 13 residues. Germline lookup yields CDR1 SEHNR and CDR2 FQNEAQ (reference sequence). Between the trimmed V and J ends, which lost 1 base and 7 bases, there was a span of 10 bases.

This clone occurred a few times. This chain links TRBV6-6 with TRBJ2-1; 7 bases fit TRBD1. The CDR3 extends over 14 amino acids. Losses at the gene ends were 2 bases for V and 16 bases for J; bases not matched to a gene: 14. The germline gives CDR1 MNHNY, CDR2 SVGAGI (reference sequence). In DNA, the CDR3 is TGTGCCAGCAGTTACGCAGGGGGTCCTCGGAAAGTTTTCTTC. This codes for CASSYAGGPRKVFF.

This chain links TRBV20-1 with TRBJ1-2; D is possibly TRBD1 (6 bases). Trimming removed 3 bases from V and 3 bases from J, with 11 bases in between. This CDR3 is 13 amino acids long. From germline, CDR1 is DFQATT and CDR2 SNEGSKA (reference sequence). The CDR3 here is CSASTGYDYGYTF. The DNA for the CDR3 is TGCAGTGCTAGTACAGGGTATGACTATGGCTACACCTTC.

The count of this clone is one. CDR3 sequence reads: CASSMGPRYGYTF. The CDR3, as DNA: TGTGCCAGTAGTATGGGCCCTCGGTATGGCTACACCTTC. The chain uses TRBV19 and TRBJ1-2; D gene uncertain. This CDR3 contains 13 residues. CDR1 and CDR2 from the germline V gene are LNHDA and SQIVND (reference sequence). The ends were cut back, 3 bases at V and 5 bases at J, with 10 bases in the middle.

In this sample, this clone turned up a few times. The chain is built from TRBV2 and TRBJ1-1; D uncertain. V was pared by 6 bases and J by 2 bases, with 10 bases between. Germline V lookup: CDR1 SNHLY, CDR2 FYNNEI. CDR3 length: 13 residues. The CDR3 reads CASRGMGNTEAFF. DNA of the CDR3: TGTGCCAGCAGGGGTATGGGCAACACTGAAGCTTTCTTT.

The V call is TRBV5-4, the J call TRBJ1-3; 7 bases agree with TRBD1. V gave up 3 bases and J gave up 4 bases; unmatched junction bases: 4. The CDR3 is 14 residues long. Germline CDR1 and CDR2: SGHNT and YYREEE (reference sequence). The CDR3 DNA reads TGTGCCAGCAGCTCCCGGGACAGAGGAAACACCATATATTTT. It encodes CASSSRDRGNTIYF.

The V call is TRBV5-1, the J call TRBJ1-4; 7 bases match TRBD1. The CDR3 length is 15 residues. V gave up 2 bases and J gave up 8 bases; unmatched junction bases: 9. Looked up from germline, CDR1 is SGHRS and CDR2 is YFSETQ. CDR3 in amino acids: CASSFDDREGEKLFF. In DNA form, the CDR3 reads TGCGCCAGCAGCTTCGACGACAGGGAAGGGGAAAAACTGTTTTTT.

The genes are TRBV11-2 and TRBJ2-1, with D possibly being TRBD1 (7 bases). Trimming cost V 7 bases and J 0 bases, with 16 bases left between them. The germline V gene has CDR1 SGHAT and CDR2 FQNNGV. CDR3 length equals 16 residues. CDR3 bases: TGTGCCAGCACCCGACAGGGACTGAGCTCCTACAATGAGCAGTTCTTC. Translating gives CASTRQGLSSYNEQFF.

The rearrangement joins TRBV29-1 to TRBJ2-7, with 10 bases fitting TRBD1. V lost 6 bases and J lost 1; bases outside the gene matches: 9. Germline loops: CDR1 SQVTM, CDR2 ANQGSEA. The CDR3 covers 15 residues. The CDR3 here is CSVASWTGGSYEQYF. CDR3 DNA: TGCAGCGTAGCATCTTGGACAGGGGGATCCTACGAGCAGTACTTC.

This chain's CDR3 is CASKTLNTEAFF. For the CDR3, the DNA is TGCGCCAGCAAAACACTGAACACTGAAGCTTTCTTT. V gene TRBV10-2 combines with J gene TRBJ1-1; the D is unclear. The CDR3 consists of 12 residues. Germline assignment: CDR1 WSHSY and CDR2 SAAADI. V was clipped by 7 bases and J by 0 bases, with 6 bases between them.

The chain employs TRBV28 and TRBJ2-4; 9 bases fit TRBD1. Germline V gene sequence: CDR1 MDHEN, CDR2 SYDVKM. The ends lost 6 bases at V and 6 bases at J; junction bases unmatched: 9. The CDR3 consists of 15 residues. This chain's CDR3 is CASSRTGVGANIQYF. The CDR3 DNA reads as TGTGCCAGCAGCCGGACAGGGGTTGGGGCAAACATTCAGTACTTC.

This chain connects TRBV9 to TRBJ1-2, with 8 bases aligning to TRBD1. Germline trimming cut 4 bases from V and 7 bases from J; bases unmatched to any gene: 12. The length of the CDR3 is 15 residues. From germline, CDR1 is SGDLS and CDR2 YYNGEE. The CDR3 here is CASSQDRVDWRGYTF. CDR3 DNA sequence: TGTGCCAGCAGCCAGGACAGGGTCGACTGGCGTGGCTACACCTTC.

This rearrangement joins TRBV5-3 to TRBJ1-2, with TRBD1 as a possible D gene (6 bases). TRBV5-3 is classed as an ORF, of uncertain function. The CDR3 has 12 residues. Trimming shortened V by 7 bases and J by 3 bases, and 10 bases separated the two germline ends. CDR3 in amino acids: CARGNRDYGYTF. The CDR3 DNA follows: TGTGCCAGAGGAAACAGGGACTATGGCTACACCTTC.

This chain links TRBV29-1 with TRBJ1-2; 11 positions agree with TRBD1. Germline-derived CDR1 and CDR2 are SQVTM and ANQGSEA. CDR3 length: 13 residues. V shed 8 bases, J shed 4 bases, and the junction held 6 bases outside the gene matches. CDR3 in DNA: TGCAGCTACTCCGGGACAGGGGGCTATGGCTACACCTTC. The encoded protein is CSYSGTGGYGYTF.

This rearrangement joins TRBV25-1 to TRBJ1-1; D is uncertain. The CDR3 totals 14 residues. V was clipped by 2 bases and J by 5 bases, with 12 bases between them. Germline values: CDR1 MGHDK, CDR2 SYGVNS. CDR3 loop: CASSESGQYTEAFF. CDR3 nucleotide sequence: TGTGCCAGCAGTGAAAGTGGGCAATATACTGAAGCTTTCTTT.

This chain connects TRBV5-1 to TRBJ1-2; no definite D call. The germline V gene encodes CDR1 SGHRS and CDR2 YFSETQ. The V end was cut by 0 bases, the J end by 5 bases, with 8 bases between. CDR3 length: 13 residues. DNA for the CDR3: TGCGCCAGCAGCTTGGCTGCAGTGTATGGCTACACCTTC. It encodes CASSLAAVYGYTF.

V gene TRBV6-2 or TRBV6-3 combines with J gene TRBJ1-5; 9 bases map to TRBD1. This CDR3 comprises 15 residues. CDR1 is MNHEY and CDR2 is SVGEGT in the germline V gene. The V and J ends lost 6 bases and 5 bases, in that order; junction bases with no gene match: 8. The CDR3 loop reads CASSSPDRGYQPQHF. The CDR3 DNA sequence: TGTGCCAGCAGCTCCCCGGACAGGGGATATCAGCCCCAGCATTTT.